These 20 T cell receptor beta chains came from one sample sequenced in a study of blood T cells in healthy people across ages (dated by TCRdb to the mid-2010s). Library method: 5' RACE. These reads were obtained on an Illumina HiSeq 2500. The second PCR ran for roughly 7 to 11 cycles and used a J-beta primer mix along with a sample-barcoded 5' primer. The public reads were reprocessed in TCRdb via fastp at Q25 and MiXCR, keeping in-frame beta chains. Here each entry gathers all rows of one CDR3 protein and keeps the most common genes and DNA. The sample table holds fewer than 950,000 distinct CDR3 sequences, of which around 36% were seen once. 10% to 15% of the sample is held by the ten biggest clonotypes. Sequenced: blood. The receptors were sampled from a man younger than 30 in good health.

CDR3 residues: CASSQGHYGQADDYTF. The CDR3 DNA follows: TGCGCCAGCAGCCAAGGGCATTACGGACAGGCGGATGACTACACCTTC. This chain joins TRBV4-3 and TRBJ1-2; 7 bases fit TRBD1. The CDR3 has 16 residues. V lost 1 base, J lost 10 bases, and 15 bases stayed unmatched. CDR1 LGHNA and CDR2 YSLEER come from the germline V gene.

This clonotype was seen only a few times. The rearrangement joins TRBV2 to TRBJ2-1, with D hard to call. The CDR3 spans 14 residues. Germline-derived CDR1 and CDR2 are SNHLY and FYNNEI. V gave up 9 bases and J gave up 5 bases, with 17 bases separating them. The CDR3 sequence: CASLTGRENNEQFF. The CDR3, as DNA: TGTGCCAGTCTGACGGGCCGAGAGAACAATGAGCAGTTCTTC.

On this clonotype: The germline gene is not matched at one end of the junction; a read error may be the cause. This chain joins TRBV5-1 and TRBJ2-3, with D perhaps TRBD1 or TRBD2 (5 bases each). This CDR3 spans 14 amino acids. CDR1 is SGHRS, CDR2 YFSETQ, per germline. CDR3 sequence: CASSLRGPTETQYF. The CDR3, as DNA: TGCGCCAGCAGCTTGCGGGGCCCCACAGAGACGCAGTATTTT.

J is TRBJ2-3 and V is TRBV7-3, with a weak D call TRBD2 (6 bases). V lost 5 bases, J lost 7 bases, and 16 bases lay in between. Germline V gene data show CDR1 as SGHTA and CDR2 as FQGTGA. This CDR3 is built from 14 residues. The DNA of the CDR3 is TGTGCCAGCAGCGTAGGAGGGCTGGGAAATACGCAGTATTTT. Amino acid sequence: CASSVGGLGNTQYF.

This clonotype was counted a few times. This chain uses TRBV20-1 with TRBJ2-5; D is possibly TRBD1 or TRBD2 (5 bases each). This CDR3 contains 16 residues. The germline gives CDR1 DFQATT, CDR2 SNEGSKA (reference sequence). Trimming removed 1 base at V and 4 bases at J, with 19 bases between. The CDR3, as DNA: TGCAGTGCTAGAGGACCGGGGACCCCGAGGGCAGAGACCCAGTACTTC. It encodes CSARGPGTPRAETQYF.

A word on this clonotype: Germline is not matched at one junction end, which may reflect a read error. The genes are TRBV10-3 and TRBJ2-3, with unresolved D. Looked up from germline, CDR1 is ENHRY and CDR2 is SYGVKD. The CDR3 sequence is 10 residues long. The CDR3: CAIGEDAQYF. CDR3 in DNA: TGTGCCATCGGGGAAGATGCGCAGTATTTT.

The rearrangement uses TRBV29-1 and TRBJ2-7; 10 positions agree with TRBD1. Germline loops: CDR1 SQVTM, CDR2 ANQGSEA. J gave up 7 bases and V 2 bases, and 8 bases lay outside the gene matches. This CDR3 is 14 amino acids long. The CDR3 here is CSVERDRGYDEQYF. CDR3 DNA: TGCAGCGTTGAAAGGGACAGGGGATACGATGAGCAGTACTTC.

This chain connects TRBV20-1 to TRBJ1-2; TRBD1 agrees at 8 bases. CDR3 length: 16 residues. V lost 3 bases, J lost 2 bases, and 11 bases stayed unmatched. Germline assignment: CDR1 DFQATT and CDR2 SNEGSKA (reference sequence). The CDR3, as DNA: TGCAGTGCTAGCATGACAGGGACAGGACCAAACTATGGCTACACCTTC. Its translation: CSASMTGTGPNYGYTF.

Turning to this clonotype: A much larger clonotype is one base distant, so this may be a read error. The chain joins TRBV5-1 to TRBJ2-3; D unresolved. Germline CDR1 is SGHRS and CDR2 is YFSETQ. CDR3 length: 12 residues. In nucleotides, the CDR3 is TGCGCCAACAGCCCGAACTCTGATACGCAGTATTTT. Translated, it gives CANSPNSDTQYF.

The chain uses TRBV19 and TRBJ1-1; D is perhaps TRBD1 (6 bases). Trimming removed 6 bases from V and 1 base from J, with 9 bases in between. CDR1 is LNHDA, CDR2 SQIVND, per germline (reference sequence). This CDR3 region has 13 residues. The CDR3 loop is CASRPDRNTEAFF. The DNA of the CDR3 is TGTGCCAGTAGACCGGACAGGAACACTGAAGCTTTCTTT.

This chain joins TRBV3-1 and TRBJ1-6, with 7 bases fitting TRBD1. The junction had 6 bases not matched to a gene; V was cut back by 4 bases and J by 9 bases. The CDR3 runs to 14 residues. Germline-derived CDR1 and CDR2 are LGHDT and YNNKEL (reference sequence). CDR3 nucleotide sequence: TGTGCCAGCAGCCCGGGACAGTTTCGTTCACCCCTCCACTTT. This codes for CASSPGQFRSPLHF. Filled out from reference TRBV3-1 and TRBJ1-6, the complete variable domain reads DTAVSQTPKYLVTQMGNDKSIKCEQNLGHDTMYWYKQDSKKFLKIMFSYNNKELIINETVPNRFSPKSPDKAHLNLHINSLELGDSAVYFCASSPGQFRSPLHFGNGTRLTVT.

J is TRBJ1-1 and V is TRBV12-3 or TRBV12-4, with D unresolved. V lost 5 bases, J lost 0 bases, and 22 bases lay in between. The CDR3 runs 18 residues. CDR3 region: CASSLDLLTGSLNTEAFF. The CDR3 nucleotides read TGTGCCAGCAGTCTCGACCTTTTAACCGGGTCCCTGAACACTGAAGCTTTCTTT.

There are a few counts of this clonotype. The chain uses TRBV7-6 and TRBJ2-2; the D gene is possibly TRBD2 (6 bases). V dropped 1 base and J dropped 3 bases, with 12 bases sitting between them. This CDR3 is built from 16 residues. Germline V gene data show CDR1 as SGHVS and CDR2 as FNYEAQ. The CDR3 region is CASSLGAGEDTGELFF. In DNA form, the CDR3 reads TGTGCCAGCAGCTTAGGCGCCGGGGAGGACACCGGGGAGCTGTTTTTT.

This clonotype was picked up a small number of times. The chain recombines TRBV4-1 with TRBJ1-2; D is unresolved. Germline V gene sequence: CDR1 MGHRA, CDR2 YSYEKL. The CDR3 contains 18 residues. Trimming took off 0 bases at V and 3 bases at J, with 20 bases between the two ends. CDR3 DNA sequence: TGCGCCAGCAGCCAAGATTTGCAGTGGGCGGTGGGATACTATGGCTACACCTTC. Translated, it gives CASSQDLQWAVGYYGYTF.

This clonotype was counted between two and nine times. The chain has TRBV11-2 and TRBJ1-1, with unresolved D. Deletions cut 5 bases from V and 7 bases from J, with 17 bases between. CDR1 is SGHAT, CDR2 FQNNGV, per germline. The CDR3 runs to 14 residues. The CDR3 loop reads CASSPTPGSLEAFF. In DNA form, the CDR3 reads TGTGCCAGCAGCCCCACCCCCGGGTCCCTTGAAGCTTTCTTT.

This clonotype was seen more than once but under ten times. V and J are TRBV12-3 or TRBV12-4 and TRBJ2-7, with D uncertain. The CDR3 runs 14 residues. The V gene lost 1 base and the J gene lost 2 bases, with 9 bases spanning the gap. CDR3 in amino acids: CASSLGPIAYEQYF. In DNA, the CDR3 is TGTGCCAGCAGTTTAGGTCCCATCGCCTACGAGCAGTACTTC.

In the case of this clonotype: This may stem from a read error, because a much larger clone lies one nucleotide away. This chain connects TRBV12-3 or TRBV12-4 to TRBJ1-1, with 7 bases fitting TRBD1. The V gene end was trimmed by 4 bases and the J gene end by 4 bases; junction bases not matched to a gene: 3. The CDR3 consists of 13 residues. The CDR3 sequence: CASSWAGGTEAFF. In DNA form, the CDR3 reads TGTGCCAGCAGTTGGGCAGGGGGCACTGAAGCTTTCTTT.

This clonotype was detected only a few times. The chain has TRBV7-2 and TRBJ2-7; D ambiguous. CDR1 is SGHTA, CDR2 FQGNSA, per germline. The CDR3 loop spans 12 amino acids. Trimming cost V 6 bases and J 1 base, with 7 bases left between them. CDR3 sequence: CASSHDSYEQYF. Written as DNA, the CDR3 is TGTGCCAGCAGTCACGATTCCTACGAGCAGTACTTC.

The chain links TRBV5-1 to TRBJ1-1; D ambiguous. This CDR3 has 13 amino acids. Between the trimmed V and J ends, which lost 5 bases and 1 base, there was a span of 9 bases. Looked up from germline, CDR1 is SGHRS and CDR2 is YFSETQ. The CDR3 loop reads CASRGRWNTEAFF. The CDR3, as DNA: TGCGCCAGCAGAGGCAGATGGAACACTGAAGCTTTCTTT.

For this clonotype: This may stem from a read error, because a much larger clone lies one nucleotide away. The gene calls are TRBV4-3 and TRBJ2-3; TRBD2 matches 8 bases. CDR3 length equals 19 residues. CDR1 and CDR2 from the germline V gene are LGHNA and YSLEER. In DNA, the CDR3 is TGCGCCGGCAGCCAAGATGTAACGCGGGCCAGCGGGGGAGCAGATACGCAGTATTTT. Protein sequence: CAGSQDVTRASGGADTQYF.